The 29 T cell receptor beta chains given below trace back to one sample, sequenced in a study of shared clonotypes between healthy human individuals. Profiled with immunoSEQ multiplex PCR; TCRdb holds only in-frame clones, not every one. The sample holds about 2 million clones, 90% to 95% seen once. Material for sequencing was naive CD4+ T cells sorted from blood. This sample's subset: CD45RA+ positively selected. Receptors were obtained from a young man in good health.

This chain joins TRBV6-5 and TRBJ2-7; perhaps TRBD2 as D (5 bases). From germline, CDR1 is MNHEY and CDR2 SVGAGI. The CDR3 contains 14 residues. The germline V and J ends were trimmed by 3 bases and 5 bases, with 14 bases remaining between them. As DNA, the CDR3 is TGTGCCAGCAGTTATGGGATTGGACTCCACGAGCAGTACTTC. Translation: CASSYGIGLHEQYF.

The gene calls are TRBV21-1 and TRBJ1-6. TRBV21-1 is labeled a pseudogene. The CDR3 sequence is 15 residues long. The CDR3 loop is CASSKVGGSHSPLHF. The DNA for the CDR3 is TGTGCCAGCAGCAAAGTGGGAGGTTCCCATTCACCCCTCCACTTT.

This clone was seen just once. The V call is TRBV5-6, the J call TRBJ2-2; TRBD1 might be the D (6 bases). The CDR3 is 14 amino acids. V gave up 2 bases and J gave up 4 bases, with 9 bases separating them. Looked up from germline, CDR1 is SGHDT and CDR2 is YYEEEE. In nucleotides, the CDR3 is TGTGCCAGCAGCTTACTGACAGGCACCGGGGAGCTGTTTTTT. This codes for CASSLLTGTGELFF.

The chain couples TRBV27 to TRBJ2-7, with 7 positions matching TRBD1. Per the germline V gene, CDR1 is MNHEY and CDR2 is SMNVEV (reference sequence). Trimming took 4 bases from V and 2 from J; bases not matched to a gene: 8. This CDR3 is built from 15 residues. The CDR3 region is CASSSPTGSPYEQYF. The CDR3 bases are TGTGCCAGCAGTTCACCGACAGGGTCCCCCTACGAGCAGTACTTC.

V and J are TRBV15 and TRBJ2-1, with D hard to call. Trimming removed 0 bases from V and 0 bases from J, with 12 bases in between. Per germline, CDR1 LNHNV and CDR2 YYDKDF (reference sequence). CDR3 length equals 17 residues. CDR3 sequence reads: CATSRETVLSSYNEQFF. The CDR3 region has the DNA TGTGCCACCAGCAGAGAAACGGTACTAAGCTCCTACAATGAGCAGTTCTTC.

A note on this clone: This sample includes further DNA sequences coding for the same CDR3. J is TRBJ2-3 and V is TRBV5-1; D perhaps matches TRBD2 (5 bases). The CDR3 length is 15 residues. CDR1 and CDR2 (germline): SGHRS, YFSETQ. The germline V and J ends were trimmed by 2 bases and 0 bases, with 10 bases remaining between them. The CDR3 spells CASSLTSGSTDTQYF. CDR3 nucleotides: TGCGCCAGCAGCTTAACGAGCGGCAGCACAGATACGCAGTATTTT. Looking up the rest from reference TRBV5-1 and TRBJ2-3 gives the full variable domain: KAGVTQTPRYLIKTRGQQVTLSCSPISGHRSVSWYQQTPGQGLQFLFEYFSETQRNKGNFPGRFSGRQFSNSRSEMNVSTLELGDSALYLCASSLTSGSTDTQYFGPGTRLTVL.

The chain joins TRBV2 to TRBJ2-1; TRBD2 agrees at 8 bases. V trimming: 8 bases; J trimming: 8 bases; junction bases outside the gene matches: 8. CDR1 is SNHLY and CDR2 is FYNNEI in the germline V gene. CDR3 length: 13 amino acids. In nucleotides, the CDR3 is TGTGCCAGCTCCGGGACTAGTTTCGATGAGCAGTTCTTC. Translated, it gives CASSGTSFDEQFF.

With regard to this clone: Other DNA sequences in this specimen translate into the identical CDR3. The chain combines TRBV5-1 with TRBJ2-7; possible D gene TRBD2, 5 bases. This CDR3 has 11 residues. V gave up 4 bases and J gave up 7 bases, with 9 bases separating them. Germline values: CDR1 SGHRS, CDR2 YFSETQ. CDR3 sequence: CASSLRGEQYF. CDR3 coding DNA: TGCGCCAGCAGCCTTCGAGGGGAGCAGTACTTC.

The chain links TRBV6-1 to TRBJ1-5, with D maybe TRBD1 (6 bases). Deletions cut 3 bases from V and 7 bases from J, with 19 bases between. This CDR3 contains 16 residues. Looked up from germline, CDR1 is MNHNS and CDR2 is SASEGT. The CDR3 sequence: CASSEAAYREEQPQHF. For the CDR3, the DNA is TGTGCCAGCAGTGAGGCCGCGTACAGGGAAGAGCAGCCCCAGCATTTT.

The gene calls are TRBV7-6 and TRBJ2-5, with 7 bases matching TRBD2. The germline V gene encodes CDR1 SGHVS and CDR2 FNYEAQ. Unmatched junction bases numbered 5, after V lost 3 bases and J lost 4 bases. The CDR3 consists of 14 residues. The CDR3 coding sequence is TGTGCCAGCAGCTTCCCCCGCGGGAGAGAGACCCAGTACTTC. It encodes CASSFPRGRETQYF.

The rearrangement links TRBV2 to TRBJ1-2; the D is unclear. The length of the CDR3 is 14 residues. The ends were cut back, 2 bases at V and 1 base at J, with 8 bases in the middle. Germline V gene data show CDR1 as SNHLY and CDR2 as FYNNEI. CDR3 residues: CASSEFGSNYGYTF. CDR3 nucleotide sequence: TGTGCCAGCAGTGAATTCGGCAGTAACTATGGCTACACCTTC.

The rearrangement joins TRBV7-2 to TRBJ1-1, with 12 bases lining up with TRBD1. The CDR3 is made up of 17 amino acids. The germline gives CDR1 SGHTA, CDR2 FQGNSA. After removal of 0 bases from V and 4 bases from J, the junction contained 6 bases not matched to a gene. The CDR3 DNA reads TGTGCCAGCAGCTTAGCCGGGACAGGGGGCGTCGCCACTGAAGCTTTCTTT. This translates into CASSLAGTGGVATEAFF.

In regard to this clone: This CDR3 is also generated by other DNA sequences in the sample. This sequence joins TRBV7-2 and TRBJ1-2, with D possibly TRBD1 on 6 matching bases. The CDR3 has 14 residues. Germline V CDR1 and CDR2: SGHTA, FQGNSA. V was pared by 1 base and J by 2 bases, with 8 bases between. CDR3 in amino acids: CASSLVGQNYGYTF. CDR3 sequence (DNA): TGTGCCAGCAGCTTAGTTGGACAGAACTATGGCTACACCTTC.

The rearrangement links TRBV5-6 to TRBJ1-6, with TRBD1 matching 9 bases. Trimming removed 2 bases from V and 9 bases from J; junction bases left unmatched: 9. The CDR3 length is 16 residues. Looked up from germline, CDR1 is SGHDT and CDR2 is YYEEEE. CDR3 sequence: CASSFRGTGKLSPLHF. CDR3 coding DNA: TGTGCCAGCAGCTTCAGGGGGACAGGGAAACTTTCACCCCTCCACTTT.

The genes are TRBV6-1 and TRBJ1-1; D call uncertain. V lost 4 bases and J lost 1, with 16 bases in between. Looked up from germline, CDR1 is MNHNS and CDR2 is SASEGT. The CDR3 totals 16 residues. This CDR3 reads CASSGSRKSTNTEAFF. The CDR3 nucleotides are TGTGCCAGCAGTGGATCGAGGAAATCCACGAACACTGAAGCTTTCTTT.

The chain couples TRBV7-9 to TRBJ2-3, with D perhaps TRBD2 (5 bases). Deletions cut 1 base from V and 4 bases from J, with 15 bases between. Per germline, CDR1 SEHNR and CDR2 FQNEAQ (reference sequence). This CDR3 region has 16 residues. CDR3 residues: CASSLGAGLDADTQYF. DNA of the CDR3: TGTGCCAGCAGCTTAGGGGCCGGACTCGATGCAGATACGCAGTATTTT.

The genes are TRBV2 and TRBJ1-4, with D possibly TRBD1 on 5 matching bases. The germline V gene has CDR1 SNHLY and CDR2 FYNNEI. Between the trimmed V and J ends, which lost 6 bases and 6 bases, there was a span of 11 bases. The CDR3 length is 13 residues. CDR3 DNA: TGTGCCAGCAGGCGGGGGTTCGATGAAAAACTGTTTTTT. Translated, it gives CASRRGFDEKLFF.

Concerning this clone itself: Distinct nucleotide sequences in the sample also encode this CDR3. The chain combines TRBV5-1 with TRBJ2-2, with a possible D match to TRBD2 (6 bases). Trimming removed 2 bases from V and 2 bases from J, with 10 bases in between. Germline V gene sequence: CDR1 SGHRS, CDR2 YFSETQ. The CDR3 is 15 residues long. The CDR3 spells CASSLTGTNTGELFF. The CDR3, as DNA: TGCGCCAGCAGCTTAACCGGGACTAACACCGGGGAGCTGTTTTTT.

This chain uses TRBV4-1 with TRBJ2-3; TRBD1 agrees at 8 bases. V gave up 1 base and J gave up 6 bases; unmatched junction bases: 6. The CDR3 covers 15 residues. From germline, CDR1 is MGHRA and CDR2 YSYEKL. CDR3 residues: CASSQGSGGVDTQYF. The DNA of the CDR3 is TGCGCCAGCAGCCAAGGTTCAGGGGGCGTTGATACGCAGTATTTT.

This clone occurred a few times. The genes are TRBV10-1 and TRBJ2-7; D remains ambiguous. The germline V and J ends were trimmed by 2 bases and 0 bases, with 5 bases remaining between them. CDR1 and CDR2 from the germline V gene are WNHNN and SYGVQD (reference sequence). There are 13 residues in the CDR3. The CDR3 reads CASSEQTSYEQYF. The CDR3, as DNA: TGCGCCAGCAGTGAGCAGACCTCCTACGAGCAGTACTTC.

V usage is TRBV4-3 and J usage is TRBJ2-1; 9 bases match TRBD2. The V gene end was trimmed by 1 base and the J gene end by 7 bases; junction bases not matched to a gene: 8. The germline V gene encodes CDR1 LGHNA and CDR2 YSLEER. CDR3 size: 16 residues. The CDR3 DNA is TGCGCCAGCAGCCAAGCGTTAGCGGGAGCAAGGAATGAGCAGTTCTTC. It translates to CASSQALAGARNEQFF.

The genes are TRBV6-5 and TRBJ2-7; 9 bases are shared with TRBD1. The ends lost 4 bases at V and 5 bases at J; junction bases unmatched: 6. The length of the CDR3 is 14 residues. Germline lookup yields CDR1 MNHEY and CDR2 SVGAGI. CDR3 in DNA: TGTGCCAGCAGTTCCGGGACAGGGATCCACGAGCAGTACTTC. This translates into CASSSGTGIHEQYF.

The V call is TRBV19, the J call TRBJ2-7; D unresolved. In germline, CDR1 is LNHDA, CDR2 SQIVND (reference sequence). The germline V and J ends were trimmed by 3 bases and 5 bases, with 8 bases remaining between them. This CDR3 comprises 12 residues. The CDR3 protein is CASSIRGNEQYF. The CDR3 coding sequence is TGTGCCAGTAGTATTCGAGGAAACGAGCAGTACTTC.

The chain combines TRBV13 with TRBJ1-2; D gene unclear. CDR1 and CDR2 (germline): PRHDT, FYEKMQ (reference sequence). The CDR3 is made up of 14 amino acids. V lost 5 bases, J lost 4 bases, and 14 bases lay in between. In DNA, the CDR3 is TGTGCCAGCAGCGTAGCTGGGAGTGCCTATGGCTACACCTTC. This sequence encodes CASSVAGSAYGYTF.

A word on this clone: Other DNA variants within this sample encode the same CDR3. V gene TRBV7-2 combines with J gene TRBJ2-2; D is unclear. CDR1 is SGHTA, CDR2 FQGNSA, per germline. Trimming stripped 5 bases from V and 2 bases from J, with 6 bases between. The CDR3 has 13 amino acids. CDR3 region: CASSPGNTGELFF. As DNA, the CDR3 is TGTGCCAGCAGCCCGGGTAACACCGGGGAGCTGTTTTTT.

The chain is built from TRBV6-5 and TRBJ1-1; tentative D call: TRBD1 (6 bases). Germline V gives CDR1 MNHEY, CDR2 SVGAGI. The CDR3 is made up of 15 amino acids. Trimming took 6 bases from V and 4 from J, leaving 18 bases between them. The CDR3 here is CASSSRGRAGTEAFF. As DNA, the CDR3 is TGTGCCAGCAGCTCCAGGGGCAGGGCGGGCACTGAAGCTTTCTTT.

In its sample, this clone was seen a few times. V is TRBV29-1 and J is TRBJ2-5; TRBD1 is a possible D gene (6 bases). CDR3 size: 13 residues. CDR1 is SQVTM, CDR2 ANQGSEA, per germline. The germline V and J ends were trimmed by 7 bases and 5 bases, with 17 bases remaining between them. This chain's CDR3 is CSAGTSIGETQYF. The CDR3 bases are TGCAGCGCTGGGACATCGATCGGGGAGACCCAGTACTTC.

J is TRBJ1-5 and V is TRBV5-5; TRBD1 is a possible D gene (6 bases). The CDR3 sequence is 15 residues long. Per the germline V gene, CDR1 is SGHKS and CDR2 is YYEKEE (reference sequence). Between the trimmed V and J ends, which lost 1 base and 0 bases, there was a span of 8 bases. The CDR3 region has the DNA TGTGCCAGCAGCTTGTTACAGGGTAGCAATCAGCCCCAGCATTTT. This codes for CASSLLQGSNQPQHF.

The chain combines TRBV28 with TRBJ1-2; the match to TRBD1 covers 7 bases. CDR1 and CDR2 from the germline V gene are MDHEN and SYDVKM. V was clipped by 5 bases and J by 2 bases; unmatched bases: 8. CDR3 size: 15 residues. CDR3 region: CASSTQQGMNYGYTF. The CDR3, as DNA: TGTGCCAGCAGTACCCAACAGGGGATGAACTATGGCTACACCTTC.